This T cell receptor (beta chain) stems from a study of response to subunit inactivated influenza vaccine. This clonotype has only one observation. Its cognate antigen is unknown. At one boundary the junction diverges from the germline segment, which might be a read error. Whole-study results and caveats: That few new T cells are recruited by each seasonal influenza vaccination was the authors' suggestion.

TCRdb reanalysed the RT-PCR reads using MiXCR and keeps one entry per CDR3 protein. The profile covers approximately 530,000 distinct CDR3 sequences, with around 7.9% appearing a single time and about an eighth taken by the ten largest. This sequence originates from a man aged 45-69 years who received an inactivated influenza vaccine. The material was PBMCs from blood, obtained roughly 24 months after vaccination.

This CDR3 is CASSGQGHYEQHF. DNA of the CDR3: TGTGCCAGCAGTGGACAGGGGCACTACGAGCAGCACTTC. This rearrangement joins TRBV28 to TRBJ2-7, with 9 positions matching TRBD1. The germline V gene encodes CDR1 MDHEN and CDR2 SYDVKM. The CDR3 loop spans 13 amino acids. Filled out from reference TRBV28 and TRBJ2-7, the complete variable domain reads DVKVTQSSRYLVKRTGEKVFLECVQDMDHENMFWYRQDPGLGLRLIYFSYDVKMKEKGDIPEGYSVSREKKERFSLILESASTNQTSMYLCASSGQGHYEQHFGPGTRLTVT.